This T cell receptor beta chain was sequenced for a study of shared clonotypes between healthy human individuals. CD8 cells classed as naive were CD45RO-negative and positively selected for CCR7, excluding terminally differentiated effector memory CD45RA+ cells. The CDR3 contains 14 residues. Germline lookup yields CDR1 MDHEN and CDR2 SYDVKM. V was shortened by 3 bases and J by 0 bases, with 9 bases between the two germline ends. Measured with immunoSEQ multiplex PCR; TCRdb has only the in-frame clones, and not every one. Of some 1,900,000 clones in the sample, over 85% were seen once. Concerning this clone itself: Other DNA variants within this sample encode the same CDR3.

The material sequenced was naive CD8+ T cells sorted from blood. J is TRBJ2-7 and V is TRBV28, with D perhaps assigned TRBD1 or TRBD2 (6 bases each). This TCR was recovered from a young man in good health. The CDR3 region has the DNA TGTGCCAGCAGTTTTAGGGGGGTCTCCTACGAGCAGTACTTC. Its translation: CASSFRGVSYEQYF.